This passage covers 14 T cell receptor beta chains from one sample sequenced in a study of blood T cell repertoires in COVID-19 (dated by TCRdb to about 2020). Libraries were built with the immunoSEQ multiplex PCR assay. What TCRdb holds here is the immuneACCESS table cut down to in-frame rearrangements. Part of the clones is not present; checked against another copy, under half of the missing clones reflect an unresolved V gene, and the others are unexplained. This sample gives 250,000 to 400,000 clones in total; roughly 89% of them show up just once. The ten largest clones represent approximately 4.7% of the sample. The material sequenced was PBMCs or T cells enriched from blood (not recorded which). These TCRs come from a man aged 60-69 years who had recovered from COVID-19.

This sequence joins TRBV5-1 and TRBJ1-2; D perhaps matches TRBD1 (5 bases). Trimming took 4 bases from V and 2 from J, leaving 15 bases between them. CDR1 and CDR2 from the germline V gene are SGHRS and YFSETQ. The CDR3 is 15 residues long. The CDR3 region is CASSPGHNSNYGYTF. CDR3 DNA: TGCGCCAGCAGCCCCGGACATAACTCGAACTATGGCTACACCTTC.

This chain connects TRBV7-3 to TRBJ2-7; no reliable D call. The V end was cut by 5 bases, the J end by 4 bases, with 9 bases between. This CDR3 comprises 12 residues. Germline loops: CDR1 SGHTA, CDR2 FQGTGA. CDR3 amino acids: CASSPSLYEQYF. DNA of the CDR3: TGTGCCAGCAGCCCGTCTTTATACGAGCAGTACTTC.

The rearrangement links TRBV19 to TRBJ2-7; D remains unclear. The CDR3 is 14 residues long. V lost 1 base and J 3 bases, leaving 10 bases between the germline ends. The germline CDR1 and CDR2 sequences are LNHDA and SQIVND (reference sequence). CDR3 bases: TGTGCCAGTAGTATAGGAGCCGGGTTCTACGAGCAGTACTTC. Amino acid sequence: CASSIGAGFYEQYF.

The CDR3 loop is CASSPGVAYNEQFF. CDR3 coding DNA: TGTGCCAGCAGCCCGGGGGTAGCCTACAATGAGCAGTTCTTC. The chain couples TRBV7-3 to TRBJ2-1; a weak D match, TRBD2 (6 bases). The CDR3 has 14 residues. Between the trimmed V and J ends, which lost 5 bases and 2 bases, there was a span of 10 bases. Germline assignment: CDR1 SGHTA and CDR2 FQGTGA.

The rearrangement links TRBV19 to TRBJ1-1; tentative D call: TRBD1 (5 bases). The length of the CDR3 is 13 residues. The germline CDR1 and CDR2 sequences are LNHDA and SQIVND (reference sequence). Trimming removed 3 bases at V and 3 bases at J, with 8 bases between. In DNA, the CDR3 is TGTGCCAGTAGTATTTCCAGGGACACTGAAGCTTTCTTT. It yields the protein CASSISRDTEAFF. Together with reference TRBV19 and TRBJ1-1, the CDR3 gives the full variable domain: DGGITQSPKYLFRKEGQNVTLSCEQNLNHDAMYWYRQDPGQGLRLIYYSQIVNDFQKGDIAEGYSVSREKKESFPLTVTSAQKNPTAFYLCASSISRDTEAFFGQGTRLTVV.

The chain combines TRBV3-1 (or the pseudogene TRBV3-2) with TRBJ2-5, with D perhaps matching TRBD1 (5 bases). Germline lookup yields CDR1 LGHDT and CDR2 YNNKEL (reference sequence). The CDR3 sequence is 16 residues long. The V end was cut by 1 base, the J end by 5 bases, with 17 bases between. The CDR3 nucleotides read TGTGCCAGCAGCCAAGGGGGTAGGGGAATGGCTGAGACCCAGTACTTC. Translating gives CASSQGGRGMAETQYF.

The V call is TRBV7-3, the J call TRBJ2-7; tentative D call: TRBD2 (7 bases). This CDR3 contains 15 residues. The V end lost 5 bases, the J end lost 0 bases, and 14 bases lay between the germline ends. Looked up from germline, CDR1 is SGHTA and CDR2 is FQGTGA. The CDR3 spells CASSLAGASSYEQYF. The CDR3 DNA reads TGTGCCAGCAGCCTGGCGGGGGCGAGCTCCTACGAGCAGTACTTC.

Here the CDR3 reads CASSNPLLAGAYEQYF. In nucleotides, the CDR3 is TGTGCCAGCAGCAACCCTCTCCTAGCGGGAGCCTACGAGCAGTACTTC. The chain links TRBV7-9 to TRBJ2-7; TRBD2 matches 10 bases. CDR3 length equals 16 residues. The junction had 9 bases not matched to a gene; V was cut back by 5 bases and J by 2 bases. The germline CDR1 and CDR2 sequences are SEHNR and FQNEAQ (reference sequence).

This clone was seen a handful of times. The CDR3 sequence: CASSPRDREPYEQYF. Here the CDR3 DNA reads TGTGCCAGTAGTCCCCGGGACAGGGAACCCTACGAGCAGTACTTC. The gene calls are TRBV19 and TRBJ2-7, with 9 positions matching TRBD1. V shed 5 bases, J shed 2 bases, and the junction held 7 bases outside the gene matches. The germline CDR1 and CDR2 sequences are LNHDA and SQIVND (reference sequence). CDR3 length: 15 amino acids.

The chain joins TRBV3-1 (or the pseudogene TRBV3-2) to TRBJ1-2; maybe TRBD1 (5 bases). The CDR3 length is 16 residues. V was cut by 5 bases and J by 5 bases, with 21 bases left in between. CDR1 and CDR2 from the germline V gene are LGHDT and YNNKEL (reference sequence). CDR3 sequence (DNA): TGTGCCAGCAGCTTAATGACTCCGGGACTTTATTATGGCTACACCTTC. Translating it yields CASSLMTPGLYYGYTF.

At least ten counts were recorded for this clone. This chain uses TRBV5-4 with TRBJ2-7, with TRBD1 identical over 12 bases. The CDR3 has 14 amino acids. The V gene end was trimmed by 3 bases and the J gene end by 5 bases; junction bases not matched to a gene: 3. Germline values: CDR1 SGHNT, CDR2 YYREEE (reference sequence). CDR3 in amino acids: CASSSGQGADEQYF. CDR3 nucleotide sequence: TGTGCCAGCAGCTCGGGACAGGGGGCCGACGAGCAGTACTTC.

A word on this clone: Other DNA variants within this sample encode the same CDR3. V is TRBV18 and J is TRBJ2-7; 10 nucleotides agree with TRBD2. The germline V gene has CDR1 KGHSH and CDR2 LQKENI. This CDR3 spans 15 amino acids. The trim removed 3 bases at V and 0 bases at J, leaving 2 bases unmatched. The DNA of the CDR3 is TGTGCCAGCTCACCCACTAGCGGGGTCTCCTACGAGCAGTACTTC. It codes for CASSPTSGVSYEQYF.

The chain carries TRBV5-1 and TRBJ1-1, with D perhaps matching TRBD1 (5 bases). This CDR3 is built from 16 residues. Germline CDR1 is SGHRS and CDR2 is YFSETQ. V gave up 4 bases and J gave up 0 bases, with 16 bases separating them. In nucleotides, the CDR3 is TGCGCCAGCAGCCCCGGGGGGTCCAATTTGAACACTGAAGCTTTCTTT. Its protein product is CASSPGGSNLNTEAFF.

The rearrangement uses TRBV18 and TRBJ1-2; no definite D call. The CDR3 is 16 residues long. V lost 2 bases to trimming and J lost 3 bases, with 16 bases between them. CDR1 is KGHSH and CDR2 is LQKENI in the germline V gene. Here the CDR3 DNA reads TGTGCCAGCTCACCATCTAAGCTCGGAGTCGACTATGGCTACACCTTC. Its translation: CASSPSKLGVDYGYTF. The full variable domain, in which reference TRBV18 and TRBJ1-2 provide the parts outside the CDR3, is NAGVMQNPRHLVRRRGQEARLRCSPMKGHSHVYWYRQLPEEGLKFMVYLQKENIIDESGMPKERFSAEFPKEGPSILRIQQVVRGDSAAYFCASSPSKLGVDYGYTFGSGTRLTVV.